The following is a TCR beta chain sequence with its context. TCRdb processed the 5' RACE reads again and assigns one entry to each CDR3 protein, with no DNA. This sample's table has 550,000 to 600,000 distinct CDR3 sequences. CDR3 size: 16 residues. From germline, CDR1 is MDHEN and CDR2 SYDVKM. The data belong to a study of T cells expressing NK-cell markers. Sequencing was done on a sample of blood T cells: a sorted CD56 or NKG2C T cell subset, CD4+ or CD8+ T cells, or bulk PBMC T cells (not recorded which). The chain carries TRBV28 and TRBJ2-1; TCRdb reports TRBD1, a call that lacks DNA to check it against. The receptor comes from a man in his late teens or twenties in good health. The CDR3 loop is CASRPPRGQGNNEQFF.